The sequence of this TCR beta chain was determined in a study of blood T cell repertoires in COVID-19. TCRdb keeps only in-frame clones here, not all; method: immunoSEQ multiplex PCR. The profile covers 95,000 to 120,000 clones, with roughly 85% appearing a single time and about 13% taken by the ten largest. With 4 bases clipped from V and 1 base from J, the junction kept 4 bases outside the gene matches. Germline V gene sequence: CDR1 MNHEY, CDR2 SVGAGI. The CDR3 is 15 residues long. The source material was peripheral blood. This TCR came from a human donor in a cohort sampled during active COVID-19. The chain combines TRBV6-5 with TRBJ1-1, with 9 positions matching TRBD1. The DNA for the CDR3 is TGTGCCAGCAGTTCCACGGGACAGGGGAACACTGAAGCTTTCTTT. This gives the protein CASSSTGQGNTEAFF.